This TCR beta chain was obtained from a study of neurological immune-mediated disorders. General study results and limits: Multiple sclerosis, the disease with the least TCR clonal expansion, fell below healthy controls, whereas HTLV-1-associated myelopathy showed the most.

V gave up 1 base and J gave up 5 bases, with 20 bases separating them. The germline gives CDR1 SGHDN, CDR2 FVKESK. The CDR3 sequence is 17 residues long. A word on this clonotype: Its antigen is still unknown.

TCRdb itself ran the 5' RACE reads through MiXCR, one entry per CDR3 protein. The profile covers about 62,000 distinct CDR3 sequences, with more than 4% appearing a single time and 3.4% taken by the ten largest. This chain uses TRBV14 with TRBJ2-5; perhaps TRBD1 as D (5 bases). The specimen sequenced was PBMCs. The clonotype originates from a woman between 45 and 60 years old with multiple sclerosis. The CDR3 DNA is TGTGCCAGCAGCCAAGTACGCCCCCAGGGTGGGTTGGAGACCCAGTACTTC. Residues: CASSQVRPQGGLETQYF. The whole variable domain, remainder taken from reference TRBV14 and TRBJ2-5, is EAGVTQFPSHSVIEKGQTVTLRCDPISGHDNLYWYRRVMGKEIKFLLHFVKESKQDESGMPNNRFLAERTGGTYSTLKVQPAELEDSGVYFCASSQVRPQGGLETQYFGPGTRLLVL.